Below, one T cell receptor (beta chain) is given with its context. The source of the sample is a study of shared clonotypes between healthy human individuals. Only CD45RO-negative cells positively selected for CCR7 counted as naive CD8 cells, so terminally differentiated effector memory CD45RA+ cells were excluded. Clones were read by immunoSEQ multiplex PCR, and TCRdb kept only the in-frame ones, dropping some. The data hold over 2 million clones, with about 95% observed a single time. The germline CDR1 and CDR2 sequences are MNHEY and SVGAGI. Trimming took 8 bases from V and 5 from J, leaving 16 bases between them. This CDR3 spans 14 amino acids.

This receptor was identified in a young man in good health. The chain is built from TRBV6-5 and TRBJ2-1, with D possibly being TRBD2 (7 bases). The specimen was naive CD8+ T cells sorted from blood. The CDR3 region is CASLRGGEDNEQFF. CDR3 sequence (DNA): TGTGCCAGCCTTAGGGGGGGCGAAGACAATGAGCAGTTCTTC.